The 28 T cell receptor beta chains listed next were all sequenced from one sample in a study of immune evolution from preneoplasia to lung adenocarcinoma. The data were produced by immunoSEQ multiplex PCR, yet TCRdb's version contains in-frame clones alone and is incomplete. The repertoire holds about 3,900 clones, with nearly 90% as singletons. Sequencing used FFPE minimally invasive lung adenocarcinoma tissue. The source is a donor of 70 years or more with lung adenocarcinoma.

The chain carries TRBV6-6 and TRBJ1-5; D might be TRBD1 (5 bases). V was clipped by 2 bases and J by 4 bases, with 9 bases between them. The CDR3 has 14 amino acids. Germline V gene lookup returns CDR1 MNHNY and CDR2 SVGAGI (reference sequence). CDR3 in amino acids: CASSYPDKNQPQHF. The CDR3 DNA reads as TGTGCCAGCAGTTACCCGGACAAAAATCAGCCCCAGCATTTT.

CDR3 sequence: CASSLRASGVYEQYF. The DNA of the CDR3 is TGTGCCAGCAGCCTTCGGGCTAGCGGGGTCTACGAGCAGTACTTC. The chain has TRBV5-6 and TRBJ2-7; 9 nucleotides align to TRBD2. CDR1 and CDR2 from the germline V gene are SGHDT and YYEEEE. The CDR3 length is 15 residues. Unmatched junction bases numbered 8, after V lost 4 bases and J lost 3 bases.

The chain employs TRBV9 and TRBJ1-4; 8 nucleotides match TRBD1. Looked up from germline, CDR1 is SGDLS and CDR2 is YYNGEE. V was pared by 3 bases and J by 5 bases, with 3 bases of the junction left unmatched. The CDR3 length is 14 residues. In DNA form, the CDR3 reads TGTGCCAGCAGCGCCCGGACAGGGAATGAAAAACTGTTTTTT. As protein: CASSARTGNEKLFF.

The chain is built from TRBV19 and TRBJ1-1; D remains unclear. Per the germline V gene, CDR1 is LNHDA and CDR2 is SQIVND (reference sequence). The CDR3 loop spans 13 amino acids. V gave up 1 base and J gave up 12 bases, with 15 bases separating them. CDR3 in amino acids: CASSIATGEKSFF. Written as DNA, the CDR3 is TGTGCCAGTAGTATAGCTACCGGGGAGAAGTCTTTCTTT.

The chain has TRBV7-9 and TRBJ1-5; D is undetermined. Germline-derived CDR1 and CDR2 are SEHNR and FQNEAQ (reference sequence). There are 11 residues in the CDR3. Trimming took 8 bases from V and 4 from J, leaving 6 bases between them. The CDR3 loop reads CASGVNQPQHF. The CDR3 nucleotides are TGTGCCAGCGGGGTAAATCAGCCCCAGCATTTT.

The chain links TRBV19 to TRBJ1-5, with D perhaps TRBD1 (6 bases). In germline, CDR1 is LNHDA, CDR2 SQIVND (reference sequence). V was trimmed by 8 bases and J by 0 bases, leaving 26 bases between them. The CDR3 has 19 amino acids. The CDR3 bases are TGTGCCAGTGGAAGGCCCTCCCCTCGGACAGACTATAGCAATCAGCCCCAGCATTTT. As protein: CASGRPSPRTDYSNQPQHF. The whole variable domain, remainder taken from reference TRBV19 and TRBJ1-5, is DGGITQSPKYLFRKEGQNVTLSCEQNLNHDAMYWYRQDPGQGLRLIYYSQIVNDFQKGDIAEGYSVSREKKESFPLTVTSAQKNPTAFYLCASGRPSPRTDYSNQPQHFGDGTRLSIL.

The chain uses TRBV29-1 and TRBJ2-7; 13 bases agree with TRBD2. The germline V gene encodes CDR1 SQVTM and CDR2 ANQGSEA. V gave up 3 bases and J gave up 7 bases; unmatched junction bases: 3. CDR3 size: 13 residues. The CDR3 spells CSVDRLAGGEQYF. The CDR3 bases are TGCAGCGTTGATAGACTAGCGGGAGGTGAGCAGTACTTC.

The V call is TRBV28, the J call TRBJ2-1, with 15 bases matching TRBD2. The CDR3 spans 17 residues. The trim removed 3 bases at V and 8 bases at J, leaving 8 bases unmatched. The germline V gene encodes CDR1 MDHEN and CDR2 SYDVKM. Written as DNA, the CDR3 is TGTGCCAGCAGTTTGGCCGGGACTAGCGGGAGGATGTATGAGCAGTTCTTC. Amino acid sequence: CASSLAGTSGRMYEQFF. Full variable domain (rest looked up from reference TRBV28 and TRBJ2-1): DVKVTQSSRYLVKRTGEKVFLECVQDMDHENMFWYRQDPGLGLRLIYFSYDVKMKEKGDIPEGYSVSREKKERFSLILESASTNQTSMYLCASSLAGTSGRMYEQFFGPGTRLTVL.

This clone has a handful of counts. The chain has TRBV7-9 and TRBJ2-7; 9 nucleotides line up with TRBD1. This CDR3 contains 15 residues. V gave up 5 bases and J gave up 2 bases; unmatched junction bases: 7. Germline CDR1 SEHNR, CDR2 FQNEAQ (reference sequence). The DNA of the CDR3 is TGTGCCAGCAGCCCGTTGGACAGGGGAACCTACGAGCAGTACTTC. Translating it yields CASSPLDRGTYEQYF.

The V call is TRBV6-1, the J call TRBJ2-7; D might be TRBD1 (6 bases). Germline V gives CDR1 MNHNS, CDR2 SASEGT. The ends were cut back, 6 bases at V and 3 bases at J, with 12 bases in the middle. This CDR3 is 13 amino acids long. The CDR3 coding sequence is TGTGCCAGCAGGACAGGTTTAGTCTACGAGCAGTACTTC. Its translation: CASRTGLVYEQYF.

The chain links TRBV28 to TRBJ2-7, with unresolved D. This CDR3 comprises 14 residues. V was pared by 6 bases and J by 6 bases, with 18 bases between. In germline, CDR1 is MDHEN, CDR2 SYDVKM. The CDR3 nucleotides read TGTGCCAGCAGCGCCGACCCGTTGTCCGCCGAGCAGTACTTC. It yields the protein CASSADPLSAEQYF.

On this clone: At one boundary the junction diverges from the germline segment, which might be a read error. The CDR3 spells CASTERYEQYF. The DNA for the CDR3 is TGTGCCAGCACTGAACGCTACGAGCAGTACTTC. V gene TRBV2 combines with J gene TRBJ2-7; D not certain. This CDR3 spans 11 amino acids. Germline V gene data show CDR1 as SNHLY and CDR2 as FYNNEI.

V usage is TRBV4-2 and J usage is TRBJ2-1; possible D gene TRBD1, 6 bases. This CDR3 comprises 16 residues. The germline gives CDR1 LGHNA, CDR2 YNFKEQ. The V gene lost 0 bases and the J gene lost 4 bases, with 13 bases spanning the gap. The CDR3 protein is CASSQEGAGSYNEQFF. The CDR3 bases are TGTGCCAGCAGCCAAGAGGGGGCGGGCTCGTACAATGAGCAGTTCTTC.

The chain couples TRBV7-3 to TRBJ2-2; TRBD2 might be the D (6 bases). V lost 4 bases and J lost 4, with 10 bases in between. Germline lookup yields CDR1 SGHTA and CDR2 FQGTGA. The CDR3 runs 14 residues. CDR3: CASSSGGGTGELFF. CDR3 sequence (DNA): TGTGCCAGCAGCTCCGGGGGAGGCACCGGGGAGCTGTTTTTT.

The gene calls are TRBV5-4 and TRBJ2-1; weak D call: TRBD2 (5 bases). The CDR3 runs 13 residues. V lost 0 bases, J lost 8 bases, and 9 bases lay in between. Germline assignment: CDR1 SGHNT and CDR2 YYREEE (reference sequence). The CDR3 region has the DNA TGTGCCAGCAGCTTGGTTAAGGACTATGAGCAGTTCTTC. Translation gives CASSLVKDYEQFF.

CDR3 sequence (DNA): TGTGCCACCAGCAGAGATGGGGGCACCACTGAAGCTTTCTTT. It is translated as CATSRDGGTTEAFF. This chain uses TRBV15 with TRBJ1-1, with D possibly matching TRBD1 (6 bases). Germline CDR1 and CDR2: LNHNV and YYDKDF (reference sequence). The CDR3 loop spans 14 amino acids. V was trimmed by 0 bases and J by 4 bases, leaving 9 bases between them.

The chain joins TRBV7-2 to TRBJ1-1; D unclear. Germline CDR1 is SGHTA and CDR2 is FQGNSA. Trimming removed 0 bases from V and 1 base from J, with 6 bases in between. This CDR3 has 14 amino acids. The DNA for the CDR3 is TGTGCCAGCAGCTTAGCGGGTTGGAACACTGAAGCTTTCTTT. Translation gives CASSLAGWNTEAFF.

The chain links TRBV5-1 to TRBJ2-1, with a weak D call TRBD1 (6 bases). CDR1 and CDR2 from the germline V gene are SGHRS and YFSETQ. This CDR3 has 14 residues. The V gene lost 4 bases and the J gene lost 8 bases, with 16 bases spanning the gap. CDR3 residues: CASSELQGIDEQFF. CDR3 DNA: TGCGCCAGCAGCGAACTACAGGGAATCGATGAGCAGTTCTTC.

V usage is TRBV18 and J usage is TRBJ2-5; D not certain. Germline V CDR1 and CDR2: KGHSH, LQKENI. The CDR3 spans 14 residues. V shed 3 bases and J shed 2 bases, with 10 bases lying between them. CDR3 in amino acids: CASSPLPAQETQYF. The CDR3 bases are TGTGCCAGCTCACCCCTCCCGGCACAAGAGACCCAGTACTTC.

CDR3 DNA: TGTGCCAGCTCACCACCGGGAGGGGGCCACACTGAAGCTTTCTTT. Translated: CASSPPGGGHTEAFF. The genes are TRBV18 and TRBJ1-1; 7 nucleotides align to TRBD1. CDR3 length: 15 residues. With V trimmed by 0 bases and J by 3 bases, 4 bases remained unmatched. Germline CDR1 KGHSH, CDR2 LQKENI.

V and J are TRBV27 and TRBJ1-2, with 7 bases matching TRBD1. From germline, CDR1 is MNHEY and CDR2 SMNVEV (reference sequence). The CDR3 loop spans 16 amino acids. The trim removed 4 bases at V and 4 bases at J, leaving 12 bases unmatched. This CDR3 reads CASSYKTGTALYGYTF. DNA of the CDR3: TGTGCCAGCAGTTATAAAACCGGGACAGCCCTCTATGGCTACACCTTC.

The V gene is TRBV6-1, the J gene TRBJ1-1; 7 positions agree with TRBD1. The length of the CDR3 is 14 residues. Germline V CDR1 and CDR2: MNHNS, SASEGT. V lost 5 bases, J lost 0 bases, and 3 bases stayed unmatched. CDR3 residues: CASSFTGVNTEAFF. CDR3 DNA: TGTGCCAGCAGTTTCACAGGGGTGAACACTGAAGCTTTCTTT.

The J gene is TRBJ1-1, the V gene TRBV9, with 9 nucleotides matching TRBD1. Unmatched junction bases numbered 4, after V lost 4 bases and J lost 0 bases. The CDR3 totals 15 residues. Germline-derived CDR1 and CDR2 are SGDLS and YYNGEE. The CDR3: CASSPRDRVNTEAFF. CDR3 in DNA: TGTGCCAGCAGCCCCCGGGACAGGGTGAACACTGAAGCTTTCTTT.

The chain employs TRBV27 and TRBJ2-7, with 13 bases lining up with TRBD2. J gave up 2 bases and V 5 bases, and 3 bases lay outside the gene matches. The CDR3 extends over 15 amino acids. CDR1 MNHEY and CDR2 SMNVEV come from the germline V gene (reference sequence). The CDR3 nucleotides read TGTGCCAGCAGTCAGACTAGCGGGGGGACCTACGAGCAGTACTTC. Translated: CASSQTSGGTYEQYF.

The rearrangement links TRBV11-2 to TRBJ2-5, with D perhaps TRBD1 (5 bases). The V end was cut by 3 bases, the J end by 5 bases, with 13 bases between. Germline lookup yields CDR1 SGHAT and CDR2 FQNNGV. This CDR3 spans 14 amino acids. In DNA, the CDR3 is TGTGCCAGCAGCTTGGGGCAGGGTGGGGAGACCCAGTACTTC. It encodes CASSLGQGGETQYF.

The chain recombines TRBV7-2 with TRBJ2-7; D remains unclear. The germline V gene has CDR1 SGHTA and CDR2 FQGNSA. The CDR3 runs to 14 residues. With 1 base removed from V and 3 bases from J, the gap between germline ends came to 10 bases. CDR3 in amino acids: CASSLGRNLYEQYF. For the CDR3, the DNA is TGTGCCAGCAGCTTAGGGCGGAACCTCTACGAGCAGTACTTC.

This clone was recorded only once. V usage is TRBV5-4 and J usage is TRBJ2-7; 7 bases fit TRBD2. CDR3 length: 14 residues. CDR1 is SGHNT, CDR2 YYREEE, per germline (reference sequence). J lost 6 bases, V lost 5 bases, and 11 bases had no gene match. The CDR3 DNA reads TGTGCCAGCAGACCGGGCGGGGGAAACGGCGAGCAGTACTTC. This sequence encodes CASRPGGGNGEQYF.

The V gene is TRBV19, the J gene TRBJ1-4; TRBD1 is a possible D gene (5 bases). The CDR3 is 14 amino acids. Trimming shortened V by 8 bases and J by 2 bases, and 12 bases separated the two germline ends. Germline V CDR1 and CDR2: LNHDA, SQIVND (reference sequence). CDR3 protein: CASRTRDTNEKLFF. The CDR3 bases are TGTGCCAGTCGTACCCGGGACACTAATGAAAAACTGTTTTTT. The complete variable domain, with remaining parts taken from reference TRBV19 and TRBJ1-4, reads DGGITQSPKYLFRKEGQNVTLSCEQNLNHDAMYWYRQDPGQGLRLIYYSQIVNDFQKGDIAEGYSVSREKKESFPLTVTSAQKNPTAFYLCASRTRDTNEKLFFGSGTQLSVL.